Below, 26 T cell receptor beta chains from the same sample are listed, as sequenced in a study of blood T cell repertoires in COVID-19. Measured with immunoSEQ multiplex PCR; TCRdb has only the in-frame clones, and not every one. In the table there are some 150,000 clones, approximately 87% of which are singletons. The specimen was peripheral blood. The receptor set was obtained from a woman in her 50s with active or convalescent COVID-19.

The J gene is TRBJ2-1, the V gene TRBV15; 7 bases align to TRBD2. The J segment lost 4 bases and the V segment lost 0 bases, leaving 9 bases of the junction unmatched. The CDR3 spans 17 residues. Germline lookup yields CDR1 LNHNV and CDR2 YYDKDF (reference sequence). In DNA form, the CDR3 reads TGTGCCACCAGCAGAGAGGCGACGGGGGGACTATACAATGAGCAGTTCTTC. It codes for CATSREATGGLYNEQFF.

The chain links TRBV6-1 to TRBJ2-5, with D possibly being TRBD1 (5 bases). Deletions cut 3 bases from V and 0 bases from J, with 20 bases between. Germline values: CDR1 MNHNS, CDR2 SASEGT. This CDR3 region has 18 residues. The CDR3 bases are TGTGCCAGCAGTGATGGAGACAGCCCCAGGCCTTACCAAGAGACCCAGTACTTC. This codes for CASSDGDSPRPYQETQYF.

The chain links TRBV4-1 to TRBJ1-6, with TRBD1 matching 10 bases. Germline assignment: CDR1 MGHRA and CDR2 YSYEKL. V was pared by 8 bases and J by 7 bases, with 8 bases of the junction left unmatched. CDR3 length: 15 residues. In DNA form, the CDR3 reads TGCGCCAGCGGAACAGTGGGACAGGGGAATTCACCCCTCCACTTT. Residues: CASGTVGQGNSPLHF.

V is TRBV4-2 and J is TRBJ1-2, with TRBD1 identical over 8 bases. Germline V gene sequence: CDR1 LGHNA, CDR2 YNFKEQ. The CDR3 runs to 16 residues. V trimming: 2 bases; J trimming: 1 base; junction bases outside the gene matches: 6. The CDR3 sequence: CASSQFQGAINYGYTF. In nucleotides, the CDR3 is TGTGCCAGCAGCCAATTCCAGGGGGCGATTAACTATGGCTACACCTTC.

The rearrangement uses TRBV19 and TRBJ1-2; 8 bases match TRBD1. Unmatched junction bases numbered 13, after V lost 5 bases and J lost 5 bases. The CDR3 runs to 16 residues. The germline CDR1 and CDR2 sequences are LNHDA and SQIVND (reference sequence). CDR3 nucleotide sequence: TGTGCCAGTAGTCAACTCGCCGGGACAGGTATTTATGGCTACACCTTC. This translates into CASSQLAGTGIYGYTF.

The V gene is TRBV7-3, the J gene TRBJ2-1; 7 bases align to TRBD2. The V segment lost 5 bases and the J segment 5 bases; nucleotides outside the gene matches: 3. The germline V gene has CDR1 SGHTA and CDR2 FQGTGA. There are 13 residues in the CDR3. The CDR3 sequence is CASSDLADNEQFF. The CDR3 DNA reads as TGTGCCAGCAGCGATCTAGCGGACAATGAGCAGTTCTTC. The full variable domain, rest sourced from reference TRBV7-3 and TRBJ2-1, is GAGVSQTPSNKVTEKGKYVELRCDPISGHTALYWYRQSLGQGPEFLIYFQGTGAADDSGLPNDRFFAVRPEGSVSTLKIQRTERGDSAVYLCASSDLADNEQFFGPGTRLTVL.

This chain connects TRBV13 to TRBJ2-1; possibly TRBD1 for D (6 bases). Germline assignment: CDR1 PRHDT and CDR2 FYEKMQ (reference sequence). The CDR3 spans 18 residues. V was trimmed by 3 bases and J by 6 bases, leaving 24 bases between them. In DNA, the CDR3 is TGTGCCAGCAGCTTGGGAGCTCTTTACCGGGACACTCTCAATGAGCAGTTCTTC. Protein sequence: CASSLGALYRDTLNEQFF.

The CDR3, as DNA: TGTGCCAGCAGCTTAGCTATGGGGCTTGGGACTGAAGCTTTCTTT. Translating gives CASSLAMGLGTEAFF. The rearrangement uses TRBV7-9 and TRBJ1-1; D perhaps matches TRBD1 (5 bases). The V gene lost 0 bases and the J gene lost 5 bases, with 13 bases spanning the gap. The CDR3 has 15 residues. Germline CDR1 SEHNR, CDR2 FQNEAQ (reference sequence).

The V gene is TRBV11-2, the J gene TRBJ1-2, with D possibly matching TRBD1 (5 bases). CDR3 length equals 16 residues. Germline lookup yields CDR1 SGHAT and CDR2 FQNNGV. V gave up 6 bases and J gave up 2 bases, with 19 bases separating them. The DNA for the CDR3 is TGTGCCAGCAGATCTCTCGGGGGACGGGCCAACTATGGCTACACCTTC. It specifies CASRSLGGRANYGYTF. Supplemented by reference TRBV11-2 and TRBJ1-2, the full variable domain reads EAGVAQSPRYKIIEKRQSVAFWCNPISGHATLYWYQQILGQGPKLLIQFQNNGVVDDSQLPKDRFSAERLKGVDSTLKIQPAKLEDSAVYLCASRSLGGRANYGYTFGSGTRLTVV.

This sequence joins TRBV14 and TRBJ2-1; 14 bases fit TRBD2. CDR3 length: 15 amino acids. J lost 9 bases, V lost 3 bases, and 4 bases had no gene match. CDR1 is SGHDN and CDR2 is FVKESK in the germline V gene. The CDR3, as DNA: TGTGCCAGCAGCCAGGGACTAGCGGGAGTTGGTGAGCAGTTCTTC. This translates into CASSQGLAGVGEQFF.

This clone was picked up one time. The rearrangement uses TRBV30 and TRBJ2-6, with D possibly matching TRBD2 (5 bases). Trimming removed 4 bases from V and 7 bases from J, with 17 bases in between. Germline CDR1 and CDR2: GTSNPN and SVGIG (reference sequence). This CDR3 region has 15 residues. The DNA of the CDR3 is TGTGCCTGGACCCCGGACTTACAAAGTGCCAACGTCCTGACTTTC. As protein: CAWTPDLQSANVLTF.

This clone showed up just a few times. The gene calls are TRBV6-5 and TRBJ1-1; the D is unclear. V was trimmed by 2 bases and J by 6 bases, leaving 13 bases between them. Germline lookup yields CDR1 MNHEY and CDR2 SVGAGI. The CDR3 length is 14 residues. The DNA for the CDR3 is TGTGCCAGCAGTTACAACCCCCTCATAGCTGAAGCTTTCTTT. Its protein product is CASSYNPLIAEAFF.

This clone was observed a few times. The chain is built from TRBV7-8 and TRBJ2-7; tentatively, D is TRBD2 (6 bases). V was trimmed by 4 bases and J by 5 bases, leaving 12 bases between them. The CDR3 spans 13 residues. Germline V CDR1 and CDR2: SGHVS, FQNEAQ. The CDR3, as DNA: TGTGCCAGCAGCTCCCCCAGGAGGGACGAGCAGTACTTC. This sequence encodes CASSSPRRDEQYF. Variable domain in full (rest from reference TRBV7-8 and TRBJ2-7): GAGVSQSPRYKVAKRGQDVALRCDPISGHVSLFWYQQALGQGPEFLTYFQNEAQLDKSGLPSDRFFAERPEGSVSTLKIQRTQQEDSAVYLCASSSPRRDEQYFGPGTRLTVT.

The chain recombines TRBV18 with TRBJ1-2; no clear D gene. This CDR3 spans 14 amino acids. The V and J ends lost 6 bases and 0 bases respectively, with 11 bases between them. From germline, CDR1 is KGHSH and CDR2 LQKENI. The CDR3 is CASSPERANYGYTF. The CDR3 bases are TGTGCCAGCTCCCCCGAGAGAGCTAACTATGGCTACACCTTC. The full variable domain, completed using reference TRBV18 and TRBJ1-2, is NAGVMQNPRHLVRRRGQEARLRCSPMKGHSHVYWYRQLPEEGLKFMVYLQKENIIDESGMPKERFSAEFPKEGPSILRIQQVVRGDSAAYFCASSPERANYGYTFGSGTRLTVV.

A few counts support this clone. The CDR3 loop is CASSLSSSYEQYF. The CDR3 nucleotides are TGTGCCAGCAGCTTATCCAGCTCCTACGAGCAGTACTTC. The genes are TRBV7-2 and TRBJ2-7; D not resolved. V shed 2 bases and J shed 0 bases, with 5 bases lying between them. The germline V gene encodes CDR1 SGHTA and CDR2 FQGNSA. The CDR3 is made up of 13 amino acids.

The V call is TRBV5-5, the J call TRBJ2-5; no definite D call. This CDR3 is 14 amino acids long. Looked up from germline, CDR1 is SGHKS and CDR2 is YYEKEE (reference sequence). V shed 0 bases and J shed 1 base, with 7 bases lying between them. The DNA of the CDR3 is TGTGCCAGCAGCTTGGGAGTGGTCCAAGAGACCCAGTACTTC. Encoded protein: CASSLGVVQETQYF.

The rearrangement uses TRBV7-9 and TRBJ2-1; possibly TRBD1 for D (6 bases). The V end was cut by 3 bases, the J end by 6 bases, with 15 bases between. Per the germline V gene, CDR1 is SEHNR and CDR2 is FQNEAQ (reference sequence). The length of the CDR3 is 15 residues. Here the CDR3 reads CASSFGQTLSNEQFF. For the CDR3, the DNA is TGTGCCAGCAGCTTCGGACAGACCCTTTCCAATGAGCAGTTCTTC.

The CDR3 reads CASSQLSGLAYSYEQYF. CDR3 sequence (DNA): TGTGCCAGCAGCCAACTTTCGGGACTAGCGTACTCCTACGAGCAGTACTTC. The V and J genes are TRBV4-2 and TRBJ2-7, with TRBD2 matching 10 bases. The germline CDR1 and CDR2 sequences are LGHNA and YNFKEQ. This CDR3 has 17 residues. The ends lost 2 bases at V and 0 bases at J; junction bases unmatched: 7.

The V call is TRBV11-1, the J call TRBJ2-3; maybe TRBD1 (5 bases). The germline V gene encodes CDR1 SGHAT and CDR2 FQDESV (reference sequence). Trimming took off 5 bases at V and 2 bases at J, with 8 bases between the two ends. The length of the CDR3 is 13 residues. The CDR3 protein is CASSLTVTDTQYF. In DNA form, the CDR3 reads TGTGCCAGCAGCCTGACAGTCACAGATACGCAGTATTTT.

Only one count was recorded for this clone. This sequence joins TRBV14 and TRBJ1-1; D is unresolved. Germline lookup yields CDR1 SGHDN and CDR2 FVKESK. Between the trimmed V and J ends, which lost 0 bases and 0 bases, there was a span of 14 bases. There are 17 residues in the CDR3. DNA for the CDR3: TGTGCCAGCAGCCAAGATCGGGGTCCCCCTCTGAACACTGAAGCTTTCTTT. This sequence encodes CASSQDRGPPLNTEAFF.

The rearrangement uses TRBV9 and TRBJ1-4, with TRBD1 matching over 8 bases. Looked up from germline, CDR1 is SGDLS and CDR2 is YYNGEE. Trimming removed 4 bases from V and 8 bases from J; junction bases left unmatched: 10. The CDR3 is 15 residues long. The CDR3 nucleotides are TGTGCCAGCAGCAGGACCGGGACAGGAGTCGAAAAACTGTTTTTT. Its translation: CASSRTGTGVEKLFF.

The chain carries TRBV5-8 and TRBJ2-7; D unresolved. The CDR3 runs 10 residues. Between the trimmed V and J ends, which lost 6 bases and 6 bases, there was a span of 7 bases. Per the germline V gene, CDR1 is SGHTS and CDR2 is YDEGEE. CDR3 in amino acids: CASTPLEQYF. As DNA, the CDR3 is TGTGCCAGCACCCCTCTCGAGCAGTACTTC.

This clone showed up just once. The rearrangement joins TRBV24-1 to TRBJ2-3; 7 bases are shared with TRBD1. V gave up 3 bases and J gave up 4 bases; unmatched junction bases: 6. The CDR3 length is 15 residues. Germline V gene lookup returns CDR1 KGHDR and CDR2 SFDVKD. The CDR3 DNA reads TGTGCCACCAGTGATCGACAGGGTTCCCCAGATACGCAGTATTTT. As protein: CATSDRQGSPDTQYF.

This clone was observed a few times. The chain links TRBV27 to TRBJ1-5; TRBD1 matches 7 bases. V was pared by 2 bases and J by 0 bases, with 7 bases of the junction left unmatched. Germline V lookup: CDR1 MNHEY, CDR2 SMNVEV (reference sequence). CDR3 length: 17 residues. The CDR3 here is CASSLRGTAYSNQPQHF. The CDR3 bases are TGTGCCAGCAGTTTACGGGGGACAGCGTATAGCAATCAGCCCCAGCATTTT.

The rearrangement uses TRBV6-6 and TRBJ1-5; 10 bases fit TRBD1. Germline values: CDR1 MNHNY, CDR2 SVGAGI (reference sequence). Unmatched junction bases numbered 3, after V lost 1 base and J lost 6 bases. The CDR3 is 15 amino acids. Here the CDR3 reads CASSYLGQGVQPQHF. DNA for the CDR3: TGTGCCAGCAGTTACTTAGGACAGGGGGTTCAGCCCCAGCATTTT.

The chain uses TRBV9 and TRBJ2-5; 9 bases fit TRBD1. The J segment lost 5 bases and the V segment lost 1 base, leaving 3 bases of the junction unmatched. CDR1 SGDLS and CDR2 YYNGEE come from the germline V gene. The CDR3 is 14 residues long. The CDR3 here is CASSVIDRGETQYF. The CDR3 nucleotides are TGTGCCAGCAGCGTAATCGACAGGGGGGAGACCCAGTACTTC.